The clone carrying this TCR beta chain occurred once. This CDR3 has 14 residues. Trimming removed 4 bases at V and 5 bases at J, with 12 bases between. CDR1 and CDR2 (germline): SGHTA, FQGNSA. The sort gate was single viable CD3+CD4+CD8-CD45RO+ cells for memory CD4+ T cells. Serostatus was set by detecting CMV pp150, pp28, p38, p52 IgG. Repertoires were generated with immunoSEQ multiplex PCR, while TCRdb's copy carries only in-frame clones and drops some. This table holds under 80,000 clones, around four fifths found once. The sample comes from a study of memory CD4+ T cells and cytomegalovirus serostatus. Across the whole study: Healthy Belgian adult donors included several CMV-positive and some 25 CMV-negative people.

This chain joins TRBV7-2 and TRBJ1-3; no firm D call. The sample consisted of memory CD4+ T cells from blood. This receptor was taken from an adult in good health and CMV-seropositive. Here the CDR3 reads CASSSTLGRNTIYF. DNA of the CDR3: TGTGCCAGCAGCTCGACCCTAGGACGAAACACCATATATTTT.